This is a list of T cell receptor beta chains from one sample in a study of cytomegalovirus exposure and HLA in healthy donors. Produced via immunoSEQ multiplex PCR; TCRdb's table is partial and in-frame only. Here the sample spans 110,000 to 150,000 clones, about 86% being singletons. The sample comprised PBMCs. Receptor source: a young man in good health and CMV-seronegative. CDR3s leave out the opening cysteine and the closing phenylalanine or tryptophan. Each record gives: V gene, CDR3 length, CDR3 protein.

TRBV5-1 | 12 | ASSITGGPAEAF
TRBV29-1 | 11 | SVGGQSTVTQY
TRBV28 | 11 | ASSLPGRGEQY
TRBV27 | 13 | ASSQRARPYNEQF
TRBV27 | 16 | ASSLTGLAGGTTYEQY
TRBV9 | 13 | ASSPPDRDIDTQY
TRBV7-9 | 11 | ASSPQGTGELF
TRBV5-1 | 14 | ASSLSGGTSTDTQY
TRBV2 | 12 | ASSPQAGTYEQY
TRBV27 | 13 | ASSPFFGSMETQY
TRBV18 | 12 | ASSPQQDTGELF
TRBV29-1 | 12 | SVGTGTGTGELF
TRBV27 | 13 | ASSELGQGWEEQY
TRBV7-9 | 12 | ASSLAAGWETQY
TRBV13 | 12 | ASSLAGGLYEQY
TRBV19 | 14 | ASSAKRESSYNEQF
TRBV6-6 | 11 | ASSPPQGYEQY
TRBV4-2 | 13 | ASSQEVQGTDTQY
TRBV28 | 13 | ASSLQGTPTYEQF
TRBV7-8 | 11 | ASSLVQATEQY
TRBV9 | 15 | ASSVDAGLATNEKLF
TRBV25-1 | 14 | ASSSYLAGGRNEQF
TRBV5-6 | 13 | ASSLPPDTSYEQY
TRBV27 | 16 | ASSLSPPGVATNEKLF
TRBV4-1 | 13 | ASSQYRGGTYEQY
TRBV15 | 14 | ATSRGSTGQGEKLF
TRBV7-6 | 13 | ASSRGQGETYEQY
TRBV25-1 | 11 | ASSTGLFTEAF
TRBV5-1 | 12 | ASSSTSGGETQY
TRBV6-5 | 12 | ASSYGQGKYGYT
TRBV6-1 | 12 | ASSSGQLNEKLF
TRBV5-1 | 13 | ASSLATGSNYGYT
TRBV28 | 16 | ASSSVLGSGSAYNEQF
TRBV2 | 14 | ASSEGLAGAYNEQF
TRBV11-2 | 12 | ASESRGGANVLT
TRBV25-1 | 11 | ASTYTSRNEQF
TRBV18 | 11 | ASSPVRTYEQY
TRBV6-1 | 12 | ASSTRQADPPSY
TRBV16 | 15 | ASSQAGGPATNEKLF
TRBV27 | 15 | ASSPVGTTGMNTEAF